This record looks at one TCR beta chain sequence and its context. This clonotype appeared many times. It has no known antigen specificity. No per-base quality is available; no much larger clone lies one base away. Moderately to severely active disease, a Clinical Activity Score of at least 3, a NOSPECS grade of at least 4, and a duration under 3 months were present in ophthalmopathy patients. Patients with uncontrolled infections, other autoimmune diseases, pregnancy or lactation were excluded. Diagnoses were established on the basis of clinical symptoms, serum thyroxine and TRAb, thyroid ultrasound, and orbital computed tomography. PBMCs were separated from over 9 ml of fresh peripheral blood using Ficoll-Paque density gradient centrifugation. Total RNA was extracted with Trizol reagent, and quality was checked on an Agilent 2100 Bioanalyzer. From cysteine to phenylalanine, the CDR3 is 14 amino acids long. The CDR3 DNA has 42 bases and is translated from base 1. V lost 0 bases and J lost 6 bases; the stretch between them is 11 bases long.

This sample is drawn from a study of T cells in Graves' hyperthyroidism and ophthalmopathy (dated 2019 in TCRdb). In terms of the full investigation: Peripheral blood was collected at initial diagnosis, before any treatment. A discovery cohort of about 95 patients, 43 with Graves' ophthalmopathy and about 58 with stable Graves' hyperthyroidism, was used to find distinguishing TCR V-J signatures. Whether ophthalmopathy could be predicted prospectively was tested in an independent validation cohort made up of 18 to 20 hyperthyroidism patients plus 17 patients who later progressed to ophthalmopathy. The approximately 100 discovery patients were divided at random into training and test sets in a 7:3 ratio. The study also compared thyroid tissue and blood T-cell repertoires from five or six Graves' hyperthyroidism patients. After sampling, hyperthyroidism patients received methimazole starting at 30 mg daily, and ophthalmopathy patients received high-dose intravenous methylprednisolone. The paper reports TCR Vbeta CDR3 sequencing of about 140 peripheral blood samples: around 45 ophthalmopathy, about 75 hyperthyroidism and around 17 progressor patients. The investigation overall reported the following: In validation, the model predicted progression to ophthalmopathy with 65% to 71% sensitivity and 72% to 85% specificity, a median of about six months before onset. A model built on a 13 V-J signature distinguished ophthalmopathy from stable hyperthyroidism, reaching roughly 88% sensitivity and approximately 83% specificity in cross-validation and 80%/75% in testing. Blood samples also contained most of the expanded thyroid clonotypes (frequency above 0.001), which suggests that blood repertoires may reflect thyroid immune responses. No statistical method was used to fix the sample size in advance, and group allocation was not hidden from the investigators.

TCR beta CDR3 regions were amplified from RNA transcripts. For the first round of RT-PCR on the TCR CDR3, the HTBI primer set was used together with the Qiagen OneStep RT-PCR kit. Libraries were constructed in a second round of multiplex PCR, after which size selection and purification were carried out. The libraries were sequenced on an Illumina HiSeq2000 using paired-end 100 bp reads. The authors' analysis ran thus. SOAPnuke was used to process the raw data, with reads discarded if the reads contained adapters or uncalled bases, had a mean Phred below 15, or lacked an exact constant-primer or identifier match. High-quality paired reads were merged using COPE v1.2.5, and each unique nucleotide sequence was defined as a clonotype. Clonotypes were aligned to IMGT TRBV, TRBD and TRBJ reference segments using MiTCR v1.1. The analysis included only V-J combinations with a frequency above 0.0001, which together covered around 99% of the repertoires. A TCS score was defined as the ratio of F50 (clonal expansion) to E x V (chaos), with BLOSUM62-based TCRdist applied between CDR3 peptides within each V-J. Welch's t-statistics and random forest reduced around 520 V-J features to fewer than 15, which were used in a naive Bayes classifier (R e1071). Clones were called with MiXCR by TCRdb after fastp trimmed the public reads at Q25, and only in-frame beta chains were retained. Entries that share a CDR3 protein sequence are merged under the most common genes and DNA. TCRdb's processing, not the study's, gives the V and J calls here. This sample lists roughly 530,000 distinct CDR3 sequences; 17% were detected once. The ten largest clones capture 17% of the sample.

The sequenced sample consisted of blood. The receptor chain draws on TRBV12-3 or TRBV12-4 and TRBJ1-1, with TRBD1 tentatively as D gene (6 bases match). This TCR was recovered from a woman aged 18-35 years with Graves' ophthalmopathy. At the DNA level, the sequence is TGTGCCAGCAGTTTAGCTACAGGGTTTTCTGAAGCTTTCTTT. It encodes CASSLATGFSEAFF.